A single sample gave rise to the 23 T cell receptor beta chains below, sequenced in a study of blood T cell repertoires in COVID-19. Produced via immunoSEQ multiplex PCR; TCRdb's table is partial and in-frame only. The table shows some 320,000 clones, with 88% occurring only once. Sequenced input: peripheral blood. The receptors originated from a woman between 25 and 40 years old who had recovered from COVID-19.

V is TRBV6-5 and J is TRBJ2-1; D uncertain. This CDR3 comprises 13 residues. Deletions cut 6 bases from V and 12 bases from J, with 18 bases between. CDR1 MNHEY and CDR2 SVGAGI come from the germline V gene. CDR3 nucleotides: TGTGCCAGCAGGGTTACTTTAGTCCAGCGGCAGTTCTTC. Translated: CASRVTLVQRQFF.

The chain recombines TRBV28 with TRBJ1-2, with 10 nucleotides matching TRBD1. Trimming removed 6 bases from V and 6 bases from J; junction bases left unmatched: 7. This CDR3 has 14 amino acids. Per germline, CDR1 MDHEN and CDR2 SYDVKM. CDR3 in amino acids: CASRGIGTGDGYTF. The DNA of the CDR3 is TGTGCCAGCAGGGGAATCGGGACAGGGGATGGCTACACCTTC.

This chain connects TRBV30 to TRBJ1-6; tentative D call: TRBD1 (5 bases). V lost 0 bases, J lost 10 bases, and 13 bases lay in between. The CDR3 has 14 residues. Per the germline V gene, CDR1 is GTSNPN and CDR2 is SVGIG (reference sequence). CDR3 protein: CAWSVSQGGSPLHF. As DNA, the CDR3 is TGTGCCTGGAGTGTATCCCAGGGCGGCTCACCCCTCCACTTT.

J is TRBJ1-2 and V is TRBV6-6; possible D gene TRBD1, 5 bases. The CDR3 runs 15 residues. V lost 2 bases and J lost 5, with 15 bases in between. From germline, CDR1 is MNHNY and CDR2 SVGAGI (reference sequence). This CDR3 is CASSYLLDKSYGYTF. Written as DNA, the CDR3 is TGTGCCAGCAGTTACCTTTTGGACAAGTCGTATGGCTACACCTTC.

The chain recombines TRBV28 with TRBJ2-7; D remains unclear. The CDR3 sequence is 13 residues long. V dropped 4 bases and J dropped 2 bases, with 9 bases sitting between them. CDR1 MDHEN and CDR2 SYDVKM come from the germline V gene. The DNA of the CDR3 is TGTGCCAGCAGTTCAGGCAATGCCTACGAGCAGTACTTC. This translates into CASSSGNAYEQYF.

In this sample, this clone turned up once. This chain links TRBV5-1 with TRBJ2-7, with TRBD1 identical over 8 bases. The germline CDR1 and CDR2 sequences are SGHRS and YFSETQ. With V trimmed by 4 bases and J by 3 bases, 6 bases remained unmatched. This CDR3 has 14 residues. CDR3 sequence: CASSREGQDYEQYF. The DNA of the CDR3 is TGCGCCAGCAGCCGAGAGGGACAGGACTACGAGCAGTACTTC.

The chain recombines TRBV9 with TRBJ2-3; TRBD2 agrees at 8 bases. This CDR3 comprises 16 residues. V shed 5 bases and J 0 bases; nucleotides not matched to a gene: 8. The germline gives CDR1 SGDLS, CDR2 YYNGEE. Here the CDR3 DNA reads TGTGCCAGCAGGGGGCGTAGCGGGGAAAGCACAGATACGCAGTATTTT. Translation gives CASRGRSGESTDTQYF.

The V and J genes are TRBV2 and TRBJ1-2; tentative D call: TRBD1 (5 bases). The V gene's germline CDR1 is SNHLY and CDR2 FYNNEI. The CDR3 length is 12 residues. V lost 2 bases to trimming and J lost 8 bases, with 9 bases between them. Here the CDR3 reads CASSEIPGGYTF. The CDR3 DNA follows: TGTGCCAGCAGTGAAATCCCAGGGGGCTACACCTTC.

The CDR3 DNA reads TGTGCCAGCTCACCCCTGGGCACCACCATATATTTT. Translated: CASSPLGTTIYF. The chain recombines TRBV18 with TRBJ1-3; D is ambiguous. Trimming took off 3 bases at V and 9 bases at J, with 9 bases between the two ends. The germline gives CDR1 KGHSH, CDR2 LQKENI. This CDR3 has 12 amino acids.

The CDR3, as DNA: TGTGCCAGCAGCTCAGACTTTCCGTACGAGCAGTACTTC. Residues: CASSSDFPYEQYF. The chain couples TRBV5-4 to TRBJ2-7; D gene unclear. Trimming stripped 3 bases from V and 4 bases from J, with 11 bases between. Germline V lookup: CDR1 SGHNT, CDR2 YYREEE (reference sequence). CDR3 length: 13 amino acids.

The chain combines TRBV28 with TRBJ2-7; 8 bases align to TRBD1. Germline loops: CDR1 MDHEN, CDR2 SYDVKM. There are 14 residues in the CDR3. The V gene end was trimmed by 8 bases and the J gene end by 8 bases; junction bases not matched to a gene: 14. The CDR3 spells CASALGDRIVKQYF. CDR3 nucleotide sequence: TGTGCCAGCGCCCTAGGGGACAGGATCGTCAAGCAGTACTTC.

This chain links TRBV3-1 (or the pseudogene TRBV3-2) with TRBJ2-3; D gene unclear. Germline lookup yields CDR1 LGHDT and CDR2 YNNKEL (reference sequence). V dropped 2 bases and J dropped 4 bases, with 7 bases sitting between them. This CDR3 has 13 amino acids. The CDR3 nucleotides are TGTGCCAGCAGCCAATACGGGTCAGATACGCAGTATTTT. Translation gives CASSQYGSDTQYF.

This clone occurred a few times. The chain carries TRBV14 and TRBJ1-6; tentative D call: TRBD1 (5 bases). This CDR3 contains 17 residues. Germline CDR1 and CDR2: SGHDN and FVKESK. Trimming shortened V by 3 bases and J by 0 bases, and 12 bases separated the two germline ends. The CDR3 region has the DNA TGTGCCAGCAGCCATAGTCGGGGGAGCTCCTATAATTCACCCCTCCACTTT. It encodes CASSHSRGSSYNSPLHF.

The CDR3 spells CASSPLSGRNYEQYF. CDR3 sequence (DNA): TGCGCCAGCAGCCCCTTGTCTGGGAGGAACTACGAGCAGTACTTC. This rearrangement joins TRBV5-1 to TRBJ2-7; D perhaps matches TRBD2 (6 bases). CDR1 and CDR2 (germline): SGHRS, YFSETQ. The CDR3 sequence is 15 residues long. The ends were cut back, 4 bases at V and 3 bases at J, with 17 bases in the middle.

CDR3 sequence reads: CASVRWSGGEQPQHF. DNA of the CDR3: TGTGCCAGCGTCCGTTGGTCGGGGGGCGAACAGCCCCAGCATTTT. The chain joins TRBV28 to TRBJ1-5; weak D call: TRBD1 (6 bases). Germline CDR1 is MDHEN and CDR2 is SYDVKM. The CDR3 runs 15 residues. The V end lost 8 bases, the J end lost 7 bases, and 21 bases lay between the germline ends.

This chain uses TRBV18 with TRBJ2-5; 10 bases fit TRBD1. Per the germline V gene, CDR1 is KGHSH and CDR2 is LQKENI. The CDR3 is made up of 15 amino acids. J was trimmed by 0 bases and V by 3 bases; bases with no gene match: 1. As DNA, the CDR3 is TGTGCCAGCTCACCGGACAGGGGGGACCAAGAGACCCAGTACTTC. Residues: CASSPDRGDQETQYF. Using reference TRBV18 and TRBJ2-5 for the parts outside the CDR3, the full variable domain is NAGVMQNPRHLVRRRGQEARLRCSPMKGHSHVYWYRQLPEEGLKFMVYLQKENIIDESGMPKERFSAEFPKEGPSILRIQQVVRGDSAAYFCASSPDRGDQETQYFGPGTRLLVL.

This clone was observed a handful of times. Here the CDR3 reads CASSIRGLEQPQHF. DNA for the CDR3: TGTGCCAGTAGTATAAGGGGGTTGGAGCAGCCCCAGCATTTT. The gene calls are TRBV19 and TRBJ1-5; TRBD1 might be the D (6 bases). This CDR3 has 14 residues. Trimming stripped 2 bases from V and 7 bases from J, with 12 bases between. The germline V gene has CDR1 LNHDA and CDR2 SQIVND (reference sequence).

V and J are TRBV21-1 and TRBJ1-3; the table names TRBD1, a call not compared with the DNA. TRBV21-1 is a documented pseudogene. The CDR3 contains 18 residues. The CDR3 DNA reads TGTGCCAGCAGCAGAAGCTTAGGAGACAGACCTCCTGGAAACACCATATATTTT. Translation: CASSRSLGDRPPGNTIYF.

This sequence joins TRBV27 and TRBJ1-2, with 11 nucleotides matching TRBD1. The junction had 7 bases not matched to a gene; V was cut back by 6 bases and J by 4 bases. This CDR3 has 15 amino acids. CDR1 is MNHEY, CDR2 SMNVEV, per germline (reference sequence). This chain's CDR3 is CASSPGQGAAYGYTF. The CDR3 DNA sequence: TGTGCCAGCAGCCCCGGACAGGGGGCAGCCTATGGCTACACCTTC.

The chain employs TRBV2 and TRBJ1-3, with D hard to call. Trimming removed 0 bases from V and 0 bases from J, with 12 bases in between. This CDR3 is 17 amino acids long. CDR1 and CDR2 (germline): SNHLY, FYNNEI. This CDR3 reads CASSEAPSLISGNTIYF. In nucleotides, the CDR3 is TGTGCCAGCAGTGAAGCCCCCTCACTCATCTCTGGAAACACCATATATTTT.

Here the CDR3 DNA reads TGTGCCAGCAGCCCCGGACAGGGAAGCTCCTACGAGCAGTACTTC. Translating it yields CASSPGQGSSYEQYF. V and J are TRBV11-3 and TRBJ2-7; 8 bases align to TRBD1. Germline assignment: CDR1 SGHNT and CDR2 YENEEA. This CDR3 is 15 amino acids long. V dropped 5 bases and J dropped 0; count of bases not matched to a gene: 6.

The chain employs TRBV28 and TRBJ2-7, with TRBD2 matching over 9 bases. With V trimmed by 6 bases and J by 3 bases, 12 bases remained unmatched. CDR3 size: 16 residues. The germline V gene has CDR1 MDHEN and CDR2 SYDVKM. The CDR3 protein is CASSSAGGSNDYEQYF. The CDR3 coding sequence is TGTGCCAGCAGCTCGGCGGGGGGGTCTAATGACTACGAGCAGTACTTC.

The chain combines TRBV11-2 with TRBJ1-1; tentatively, D is TRBD1 (6 bases). Trimming took 6 bases from V and 4 from J, leaving 12 bases between them. The CDR3 has 13 amino acids. CDR1 is SGHAT and CDR2 is FQNNGV in the germline V gene. The CDR3 loop is CASRPSRGTEAFF. CDR3 in DNA: TGTGCCAGCAGACCAAGCAGGGGCACTGAAGCTTTCTTT.